This T cell receptor (beta chain) was sequenced for a study of T cells after yellow fever vaccination. TCRdb called the 5' RACE reads again in MiXCR, with one record for every CDR3 protein. The sample holds more than 350,000 distinct CDR3 sequences; more than 9% are singletons and the top ten take roughly 18%. Germline V gives CDR1 DFQATT, CDR2 SNEGSKA (reference sequence). Germline trimming cut 6 bases from V and 7 bases from J; bases unmatched to any gene: 9. This CDR3 comprises 14 residues. In this sample, this clonotype turned up a few times. The receptor comes from a man younger than 35 who received the YFV17D yellow fever vaccine. The sample here was PBMCs, taken on the day of the first yellow fever vaccination. The chain joins TRBV20-1 to TRBJ1-6; 7 nucleotides align to TRBD1. CDR3 bases: TGCAGTGCACCTCAGACAGGGATAAATTCACCCCTCCACTTT. This codes for CSAPQTGINSPLHF.